Listed here is a single T cell receptor (beta chain). Antigen unknown. The CDR3 extends over 17 amino acids. Germline-derived CDR1 and CDR2 are MDHEN and SYDVKM. The table came from immunoSEQ multiplex PCR; TCRdb's copy has only in-frame clones and leaves some out. The table shows 35,000 to 45,000 clones, with roughly 70% occurring only once. Every one of the patients relapsed after autologous stem cell transplantation (brentuximab vedotin exposure was variable). Patients reached a best response of complete response, partial response or progressive disease. These data come from a study of PD-1 blockade in classical Hodgkin lymphoma. Whole-study results and caveats: The study reported lower baseline TCR diversity in newly diagnosed patients than in healthy donors. Still unresolved is the cause of the repertoire differences, which may be disease activity or prior therapy. Before treatment, complete responders showed about the same diversity as newly diagnosed patients.

The chain carries TRBV28 and TRBJ2-5; 11 bases map to TRBD2. The tail of the sequence fits TRBJ2-7 better, so the J call may be wrong. The sequence derives from a human donor with classical Hodgkin lymphoma. The material was peripheral blood mononuclear cells (PBMCs), obtained before the second cycle of nivolumab. CDR3 sequence: CASSSRLAGQPPYEQYF. For the CDR3, the DNA is TGTGCCAGCAGTTCCAGACTAGCGGGACAACCTCCCTACGAGCAGTACTTC.